This T cell receptor beta chain was identified in a study of T cell responses to AZD1222 COVID-19 vaccine. Whole-study results and caveats: Spike as a whole was targeted by vaccine-associated CD4 TCRs, dominant at 160-218 and 743-854. No day 14 peak samples; only post-peak repertoires were characterized. The donor cohort was predominantly white British with a female majority, and clonal diversity may have been underestimated.

CDR3 length equals 12 residues. Trimming pared 7 bases from V and 7 bases from J, leaving 11 bases between. Libraries were prepared by immunoSEQ multiplex PCR; TCRdb keeps only in-frame clonotypes and omits some of them. Counted here are around 140,000 clones, under 90% occurring once; the ten biggest clones make up 1.6%. About this clone: The antigen is unknown.

The TCR sequence derives from an adult who received the AZD1222 COVID-19 vaccine. V gene TRBV12-3 or TRBV12-4 combines with J gene TRBJ2-1; D ambiguous. This sample comprised peripheral blood, obtained 28 days after the second AZD1222 dose. CDR3 sequence reads: CASTLDANEQFF. The CDR3 coding sequence is TGTGCCAGCACCCTAGATGCAAATGAGCAGTTCTTC.